Below are 8 T cell receptor beta chains sequenced from a single sample in a study of cytomegalovirus exposure and HLA in healthy donors. PCR involved 60 Vbeta and 13 Jbeta primers. Assay used: immunoSEQ multiplex PCR; TCRdb lists only in-frame clones, some missing. This table has approximately 200,000 clones, over 75% appearing once. Sequencing was carried out using PBMCs. These receptors were obtained from a boy aged 2 to 10 in good health and CMV-seronegative.

This chain joins TRBV5-4 and TRBJ2-1; 9 positions match TRBD2. Germline trimming cut 4 bases from V and 5 bases from J; bases unmatched to any gene: 7. In germline, CDR1 is SGHNT, CDR2 YYREEE (reference sequence). The CDR3 has 15 amino acids. The CDR3: CASSPRTSDNNEQFF. The CDR3 DNA follows: TGTGCCAGCAGCCCCCGGACTAGCGACAACAATGAGCAGTTCTTC.

The rearrangement joins TRBV7-9 to TRBJ2-3, with 7 bases that match TRBD2. The CDR3 extends over 17 amino acids. V lost 5 bases to trimming and J lost 2 bases; unmatched junction nucleotides: 13. Germline V CDR1 and CDR2: SEHNR, FQNEAQ (reference sequence). In DNA, the CDR3 is TGTGCCAGCAGCACTTTTCTACAAGCGGGAAACACAGATACGCAGTATTTT. Protein: CASSTFLQAGNTDTQYF. Supplemented by reference TRBV7-9 and TRBJ2-3, the full variable domain reads DTGVSQNPRHKITKRGQNVTFRCDPISEHNRLYWYRQTLGQGPEFLTYFQNEAQLEKSRLLSDRFSAERPKGSFSTLEIQRTEQGDSAMYLCASSTFLQAGNTDTQYFGPGTRLTVL.

The chain is built from TRBV4-2 and TRBJ2-5; tentative D call: TRBD2 (6 bases). This CDR3 region has 15 residues. Germline values: CDR1 LGHNA, CDR2 YNFKEQ. The ends were cut back, 0 bases at V and 5 bases at J, with 13 bases in the middle. The CDR3 DNA reads TGTGCCAGCAGCCAAGATGGGCCCGGGGGTGAGACCCAGTACTTC. It specifies CASSQDGPGGETQYF.

CDR3: CASSTDRVGSPLHF. The CDR3 nucleotides are TGTGCCAGCAGCACGGACAGAGTTGGTTCACCCCTCCACTTT. The J gene is TRBJ1-6, the V gene TRBV7-2; possible D gene TRBD1, 6 bases. The CDR3 runs 14 residues. CDR1 SGHTA and CDR2 FQGNSA come from the germline V gene. V lost 5 bases and J 9 bases, leaving 14 bases between the germline ends.

The genes are TRBV30 and TRBJ1-3; weak D call: TRBD1 (6 bases). This CDR3 has 17 residues. V lost 1 base and J 0 bases, leaving 16 bases between the germline ends. The germline CDR1 and CDR2 sequences are GTSNPN and SVGIG (reference sequence). The CDR3 protein is CAWSALQRGTSGNTIYF. The CDR3 nucleotides read TGTGCCTGGAGTGCCCTACAAAGGGGGACCTCTGGAAACACCATATATTTT.

This clone came up a few times. The chain couples TRBV4-3 to TRBJ2-3; possible D gene TRBD2, 7 bases. This CDR3 is built from 15 residues. Between the trimmed V and J ends, which lost 0 bases and 4 bases, there was a span of 11 bases. Germline V gene lookup returns CDR1 LGHNA and CDR2 YSLEER. CDR3 bases: TGCGCCAGCAGCCAAGAAGGGGGGGGAGCAGATACGCAGTATTTT. It encodes CASSQEGGGADTQYF.

This clone has just one count. This CDR3 is also generated by other DNA sequences in the sample. The gene calls are TRBV18 and TRBJ1-1; 8 bases line up with TRBD1. The CDR3 covers 14 residues. Germline loops: CDR1 KGHSH, CDR2 LQKENI. V was pared by 3 bases and J by 5 bases, with 5 bases of the junction left unmatched. CDR3 residues: CASSPQGAETEAFF. The CDR3 nucleotides read TGTGCCAGCTCACCCCAGGGGGCAGAGACTGAAGCTTTCTTT.

This chain uses TRBV11-2 with TRBJ2-7, with no clear D. The CDR3 covers 11 residues. With 1 base removed from V and 4 bases from J, the gap between germline ends came to 2 bases. Germline CDR1 reads SGHAT; CDR2 reads FQNNGV. The DNA for the CDR3 is TGTGCCAGCAGCTTAGCTTACGAGCAGTACTTC. Its translation: CASSLAYEQYF.